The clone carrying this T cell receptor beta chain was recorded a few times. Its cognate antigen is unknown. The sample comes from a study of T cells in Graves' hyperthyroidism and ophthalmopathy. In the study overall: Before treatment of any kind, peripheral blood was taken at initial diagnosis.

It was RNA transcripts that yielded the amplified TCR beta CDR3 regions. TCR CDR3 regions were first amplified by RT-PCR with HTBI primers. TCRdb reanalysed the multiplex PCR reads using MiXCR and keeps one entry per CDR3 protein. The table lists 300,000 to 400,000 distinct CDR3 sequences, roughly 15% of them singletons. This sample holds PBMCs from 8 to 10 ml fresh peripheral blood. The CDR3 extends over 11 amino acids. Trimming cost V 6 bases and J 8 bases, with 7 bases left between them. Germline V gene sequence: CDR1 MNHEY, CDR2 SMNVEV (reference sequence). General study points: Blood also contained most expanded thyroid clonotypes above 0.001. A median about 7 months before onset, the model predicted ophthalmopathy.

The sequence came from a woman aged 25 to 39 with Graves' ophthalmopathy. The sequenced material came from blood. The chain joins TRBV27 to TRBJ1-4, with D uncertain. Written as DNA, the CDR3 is TGTGCCAGCAGATTACAGGAAAAACTGTTTTTT. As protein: CASRLQEKLFF.